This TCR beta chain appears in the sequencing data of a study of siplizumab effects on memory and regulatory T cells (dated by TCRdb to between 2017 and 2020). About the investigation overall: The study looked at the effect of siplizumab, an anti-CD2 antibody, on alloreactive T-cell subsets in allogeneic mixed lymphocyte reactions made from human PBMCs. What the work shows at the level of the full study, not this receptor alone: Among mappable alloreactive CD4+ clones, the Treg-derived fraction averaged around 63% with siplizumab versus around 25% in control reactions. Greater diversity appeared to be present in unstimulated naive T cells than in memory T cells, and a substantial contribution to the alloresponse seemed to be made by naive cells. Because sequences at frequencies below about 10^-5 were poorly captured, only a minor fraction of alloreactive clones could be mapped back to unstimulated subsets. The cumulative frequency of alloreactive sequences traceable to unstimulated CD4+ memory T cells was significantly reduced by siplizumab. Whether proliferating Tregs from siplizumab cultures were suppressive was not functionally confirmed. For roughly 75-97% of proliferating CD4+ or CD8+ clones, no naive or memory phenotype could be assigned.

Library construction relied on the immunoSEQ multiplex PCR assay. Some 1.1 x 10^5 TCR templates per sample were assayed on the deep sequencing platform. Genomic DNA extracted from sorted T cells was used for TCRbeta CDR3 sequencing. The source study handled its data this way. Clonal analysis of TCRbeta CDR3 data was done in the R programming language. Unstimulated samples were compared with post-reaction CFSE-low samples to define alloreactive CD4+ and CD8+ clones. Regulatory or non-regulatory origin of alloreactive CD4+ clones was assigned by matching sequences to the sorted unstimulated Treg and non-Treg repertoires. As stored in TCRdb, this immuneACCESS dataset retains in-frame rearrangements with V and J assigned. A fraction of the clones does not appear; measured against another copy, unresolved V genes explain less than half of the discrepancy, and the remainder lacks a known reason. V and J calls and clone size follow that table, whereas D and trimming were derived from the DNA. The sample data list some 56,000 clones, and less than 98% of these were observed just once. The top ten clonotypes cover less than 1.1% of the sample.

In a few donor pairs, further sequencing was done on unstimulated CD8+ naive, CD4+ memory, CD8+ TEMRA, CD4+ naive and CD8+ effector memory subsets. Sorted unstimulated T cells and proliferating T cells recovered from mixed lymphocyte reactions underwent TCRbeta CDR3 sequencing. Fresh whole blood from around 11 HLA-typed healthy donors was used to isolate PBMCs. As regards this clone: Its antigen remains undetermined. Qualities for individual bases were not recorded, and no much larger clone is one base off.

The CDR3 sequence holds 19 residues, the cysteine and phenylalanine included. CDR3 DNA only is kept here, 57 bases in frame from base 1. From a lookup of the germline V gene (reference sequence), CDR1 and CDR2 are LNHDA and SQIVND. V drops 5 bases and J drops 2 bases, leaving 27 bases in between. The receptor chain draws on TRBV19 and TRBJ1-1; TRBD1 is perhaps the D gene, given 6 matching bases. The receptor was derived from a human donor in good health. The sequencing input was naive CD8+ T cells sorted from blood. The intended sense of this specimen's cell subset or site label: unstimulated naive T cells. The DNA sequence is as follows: TGTGCCAGTAGTTCCTTCCTCGGGGCGGGGGGCGAGGTAAACACTGAAGCTTTCTTT. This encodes CASSSFLGAGGEVNTEAFF.